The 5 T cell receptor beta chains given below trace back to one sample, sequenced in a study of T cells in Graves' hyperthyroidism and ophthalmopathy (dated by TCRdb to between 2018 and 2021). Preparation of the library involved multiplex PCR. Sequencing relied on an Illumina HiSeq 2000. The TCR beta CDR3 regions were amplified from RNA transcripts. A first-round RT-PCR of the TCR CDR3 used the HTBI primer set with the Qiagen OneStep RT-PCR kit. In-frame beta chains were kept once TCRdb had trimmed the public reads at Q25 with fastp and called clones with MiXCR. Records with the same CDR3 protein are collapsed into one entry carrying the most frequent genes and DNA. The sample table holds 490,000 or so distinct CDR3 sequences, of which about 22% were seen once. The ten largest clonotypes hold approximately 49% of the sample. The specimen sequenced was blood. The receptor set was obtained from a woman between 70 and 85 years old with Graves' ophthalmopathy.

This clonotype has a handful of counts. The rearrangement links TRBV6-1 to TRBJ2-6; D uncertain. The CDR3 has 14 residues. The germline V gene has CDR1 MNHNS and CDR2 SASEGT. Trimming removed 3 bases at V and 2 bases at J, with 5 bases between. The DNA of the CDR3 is TGTGCCAGCAGTGAGAACGCTGGGGCCAACGTCCTGACTTTC. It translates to CASSENAGANVLTF.

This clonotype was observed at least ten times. The DNA for the CDR3 is TGTGCCAGCACCGGGGGACAGGGAAGAGATCAGCCCCAGCATTTT. Translation: CASTGGQGRDQPQHF. V usage is TRBV2 and J usage is TRBJ1-5, with 9 bases matching TRBD1. Losses at the gene ends were 7 bases for V and 5 bases for J; bases not matched to a gene: 9. The length of the CDR3 is 15 residues. The V gene's germline CDR1 is SNHLY and CDR2 FYNNEI. The entire variable domain, with the rest obtained from reference TRBV2 and TRBJ1-5, is as follows: EPEVTQTPSHQVTQMGQEVILRCVPISNHLYFYWYRQILGQKVEFLVSFYNNEISEKSEIFDDQFSVERPDGSNFTLKIRSTKLEDSAMYFCASTGGQGRDQPQHFGDGTRLSIL.

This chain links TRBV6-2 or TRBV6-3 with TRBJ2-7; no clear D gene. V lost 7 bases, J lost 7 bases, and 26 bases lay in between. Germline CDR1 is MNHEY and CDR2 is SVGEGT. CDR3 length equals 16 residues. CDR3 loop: CASNNARGTATREQYF. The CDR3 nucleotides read TGTGCCAGCAACAACGCACGTGGCACAGCCACTCGGGAGCAGTACTTC.

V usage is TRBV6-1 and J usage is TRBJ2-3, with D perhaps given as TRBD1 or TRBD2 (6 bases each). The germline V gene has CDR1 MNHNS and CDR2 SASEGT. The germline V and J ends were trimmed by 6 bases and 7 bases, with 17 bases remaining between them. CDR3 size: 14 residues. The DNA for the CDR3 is TGTGCCAGCAGCCAAGGGGGGCTCACTAATACGCAGTATTTT. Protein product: CASSQGGLTNTQYF.

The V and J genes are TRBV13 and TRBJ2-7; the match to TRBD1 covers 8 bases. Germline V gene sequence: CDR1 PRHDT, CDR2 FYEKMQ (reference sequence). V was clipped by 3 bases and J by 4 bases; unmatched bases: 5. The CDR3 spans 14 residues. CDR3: CASSFTTGGYEQYF. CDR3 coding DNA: TGTGCCAGCAGCTTCACAACAGGGGGTTACGAGCAGTACTTC.